The source of this T cell receptor beta chain is a study of T-cell reconstitution after alpha-beta-depleted transplantation in children. It was with unique molecular identifiers that the TCRbeta library was prepared. Each CDR3 protein is one row after TCRdb ran MiXCR on the PCR reads. The sample has fewer than 1 million distinct CDR3 sequences; roughly 15% are singletons. Germline CDR1 and CDR2: MGHRA and YSYEKL. This CDR3 is built from 15 residues. V lost 7 bases to trimming and J lost 8 bases, with 21 bases between them. This clonotype was counted a few times. This rearrangement joins TRBV4-1 to TRBJ2-1; D remains unclear. The sequencing used PBMCs, mostly from graft donor cells, collected 360 days after TCRalphabeta/CD19-depleted stem cell transplant. The receptor's source is a male patient aged 10-17 years who had a stem cell transplant for acute lymphoblastic leukemia, so the T cells may come from the graft donor. This chain's CDR3 is CASTSGASNGDEQFF. For the CDR3, the DNA is TGCGCCAGCACAAGTGGTGCATCCAACGGAGATGAGCAGTTCTTC.